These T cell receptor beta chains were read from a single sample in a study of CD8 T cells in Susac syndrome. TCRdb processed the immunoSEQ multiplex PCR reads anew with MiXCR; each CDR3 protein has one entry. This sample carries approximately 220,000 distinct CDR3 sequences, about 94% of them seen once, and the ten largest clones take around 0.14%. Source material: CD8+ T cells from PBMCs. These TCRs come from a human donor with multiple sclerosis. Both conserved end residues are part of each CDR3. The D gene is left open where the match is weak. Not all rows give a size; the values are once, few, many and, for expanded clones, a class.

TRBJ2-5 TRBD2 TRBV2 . TGTGCCAGCATCCGCCTCTGGACTAGCTCCTTAAAAGAGACCCAGTACTTC CASIRLWTSSLKETQYF
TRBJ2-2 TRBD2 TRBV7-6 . TGTGCCAGCAGCCTACACGGGACTAGCGGAGCCGCGAACACCGGGGAGCTGTTTTTT CASSLHGTSGAANTGELFF
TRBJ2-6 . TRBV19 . TGTGCCAGTAATCCTTTCTCTGGGGCCAACGTCCTGACTTTC CASNPFSGANVLTF
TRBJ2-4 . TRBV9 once TGTGCCAGCAGCGTAGGGGGACATCCGGGATACATTCAGTACTTC CASSVGGHPGYIQYF
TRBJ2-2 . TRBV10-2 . TGCGCCAGCAGTGACTCCGGCGAGGGCACCGGGGAGCTGTTTTTT CASSDSGEGTGELFF
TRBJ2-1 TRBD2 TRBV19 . TGTGCCAGTAGTATTTTGGGCGGGAGAAACAATGAGCAGTTCTTC CASSILGGRNNEQFF
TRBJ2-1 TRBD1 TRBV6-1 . TGTGCCAGCAGTGTGAACCGGGACAGGATTCATGAGCAGTTCTTC CASSVNRDRIHEQFF
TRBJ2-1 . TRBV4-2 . TGTGCCAGCAGCCAAGGAGAGGGGATTAGCTCCTACAATGAGCAGTTCTTC CASSQGEGISSYNEQFF
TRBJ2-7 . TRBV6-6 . TGTGCCAGCAGTACCTTGGGGGGCTACGGGACCGAGCAGTACTTC CASSTLGGYGTEQYF
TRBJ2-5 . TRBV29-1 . TGCAGCGCAGAACAGGGAGGGGGACAAGAGACCCAGTACTTC CSAEQGGGQETQYF
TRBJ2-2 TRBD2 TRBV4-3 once TGCGCCAGCAGCCAAGAAATATCAGCGGGACGGTACACCGGGGAGCTGTTTTTT CASSQEISAGRYTGELFF
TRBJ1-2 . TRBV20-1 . TGCAGTGCTAGAGTCGGGTACGGCGGCTACACCTTC CSARVGYGGYTF
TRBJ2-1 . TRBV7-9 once TGTGCCAGCACATCTACAGCAGATAACAATGAGCAGTTCTTC CASTSTADNNEQFF
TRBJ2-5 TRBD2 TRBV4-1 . TGCGCCAGCAGCCCTCCCCGAGGGACTAGCGGGTTCCAAGAGACCCAGTACTTC CASSPPRGTSGFQETQYF
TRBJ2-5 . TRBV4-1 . TGCGCCAGCAGCCGAGAAAAGGGTTTGGAGACCCAGTACTTC CASSREKGLETQYF
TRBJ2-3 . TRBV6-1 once TGTGCCAGCAGTGAAAGATGGACCCAGCCCGCAGATACGCAGTATTTT CASSERWTQPADTQYF
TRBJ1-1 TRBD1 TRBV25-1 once TGTGCCAGCAGGACAGGGCGGAACACTGAAGCTTTCTTT CASRTGRNTEAFF
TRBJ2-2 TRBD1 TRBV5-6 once TGTGCCAGCAGCTTGGAAGGGGGCTTTAACACCGGGGAGCTGTTTTTT CASSLEGGFNTGELFF
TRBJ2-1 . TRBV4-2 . TGTGCCAGCAGCCAAGCACTAGCAGCCTCGACCGAGCAGTTCTTC CASSQALAASTEQFF
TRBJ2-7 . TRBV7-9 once TGTGCCAGCAGCAATCAACTAACTGAGCAGTACTTC CASSNQLTEQYF
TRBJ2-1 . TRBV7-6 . TGTGCCAGCAGCCCAGGGGGGGAGAACAATGAGCAGTTCTTC CASSPGGENNEQFF
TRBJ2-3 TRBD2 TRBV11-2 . TGTGCCAGCAGCTTATGGGGCGGGGGTGAGGATACGCAGTATTTT CASSLWGGGEDTQYF
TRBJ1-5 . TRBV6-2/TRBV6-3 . TGTGCCAGCAGTCGGCGAGGGGGTTATAGCAATCAGCCCCAGCATTTT CASSRRGGYSNQPQHF
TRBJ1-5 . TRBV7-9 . TGTGCCAGCAGCGCCGAGGGGGGGTTCCTAGATCAGCCCCAGCATTTT CASSAEGGFLDQPQHF
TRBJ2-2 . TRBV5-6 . TGTGCCAGCAGCTTGATGGGAAGTGTGGCCACCGGGGAGCTGTTTTTT CASSLMGSVATGELFF
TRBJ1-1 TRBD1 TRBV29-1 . TGCAGCGTTGATGGACAGGCGAACACTGAAGCTTTCTTT CSVDGQANTEAFF
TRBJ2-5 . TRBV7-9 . TGTGCCAGCAGCCCTGGGACCCAGTACTTC CASSPGTQYF
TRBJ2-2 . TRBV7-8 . TGTGCCAGCAGCTTAGCAGGGGCGGACGGGGAGCTGTTTTTT CASSLAGADGELFF
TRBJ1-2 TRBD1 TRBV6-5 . TGTGCCAGCAGTTACTCGATGTCAGGGGGCGGCTATGGCTACACCTTC CASSYSMSGGGYGYTF
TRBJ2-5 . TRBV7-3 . TGTGCCAGCAGCTGGAGCAGGGCGGAGACCCAGTACTTC CASSWSRAETQYF
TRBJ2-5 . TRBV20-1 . TGCAGTGCTAGAGAGCCAGGACAGCCCCAAGAGACCCAGTACTTC CSAREPGQPQETQYF
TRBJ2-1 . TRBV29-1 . TGCAGCGGACGGGACTCCTCCTACAATGAGCAGTTCTTC CSGRDSSYNEQFF
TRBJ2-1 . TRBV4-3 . TGCGCCAGCAGCCAAGTCGACGAGCGGGTCGATGAGCAGTTCTTC CASSQVDERVDEQFF
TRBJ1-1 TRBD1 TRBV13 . TGTGCCAGCAGCTCGGGACAGTCGAACACTGAAGCTTTCTTT CASSSGQSNTEAFF
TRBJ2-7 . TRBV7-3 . TGTGCCAGCAGCTTGGCTCCAGGAGAGTACGAGCAGTACTTC CASSLAPGEYEQYF
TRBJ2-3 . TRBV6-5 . TGTGCCAGCAGTCCGGGCCGGGGGGATACGCAGTATTTT CASSPGRGDTQYF
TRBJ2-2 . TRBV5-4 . TGTGCCAGCAGCCTTGGGAGGGAGCTGTTTTTT CASSLGRELFF
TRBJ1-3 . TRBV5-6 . TGTGCCAGCAGCTTACAATCGACTGGAAACACCATATATTTT CASSLQSTGNTIYF
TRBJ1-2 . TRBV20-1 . TGCAGTGCTAGAGTTGAGGGAACAACCGCCTTTTATGGCTACACCTTC CSARVEGTTAFYGYTF
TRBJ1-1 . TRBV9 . TGTGCCAGCAGCGTAGTCTATGGGACTGAAGCTTTCTTT CASSVVYGTEAFF
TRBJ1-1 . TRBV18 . TGTGCCAGCTCCATGGGGGACACTGAAGCTTTCTTT CASSMGDTEAFF
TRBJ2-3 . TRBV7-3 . TGTGCCAGCAGCCCCGATGACATCACAGATACGCAGTATTTT CASSPDDITDTQYF
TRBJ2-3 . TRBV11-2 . TGTGCCAGCAGCTTCCTCACAGATACGCAGTATTTT CASSFLTDTQYF
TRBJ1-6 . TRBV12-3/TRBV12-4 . TGTGCCAGCAGTTTCCCGGGAATGGATTCACCCCTCCACTTT CASSFPGMDSPLHF
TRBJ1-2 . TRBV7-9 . TGTGCCAGCAGCGTCACAGGTTCCAACTATGGCTACACCTTC CASSVTGSNYGYTF
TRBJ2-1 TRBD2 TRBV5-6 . TGTGCCAGCAGCCCTGGCGGGACTAGGGACTACAATGAGCAGTTCTTC CASSPGGTRDYNEQFF
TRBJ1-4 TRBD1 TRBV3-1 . TGTGCCAGCAGCCAAGACCCGGGACAGATAACTCCGGCAACTAATGAAAAACTGTTTTTT CASSQDPGQITPATNEKLFF
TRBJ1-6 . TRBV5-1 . TGCGCCAGCAGCTTTAACATCCGGGGGACACCCCTCCACTTT CASSFNIRGTPLHF
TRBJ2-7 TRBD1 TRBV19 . TGTGCCAGTACTCCTGGGACAGGGGATTTTAAGCAGTACTTC CASTPGTGDFKQYF
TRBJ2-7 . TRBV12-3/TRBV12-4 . TGTGCCAGCAGTTTAGGAACACCAGACTACGAGCAGTACTTC CASSLGTPDYEQYF
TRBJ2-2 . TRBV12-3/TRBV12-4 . TGTGCCAGCACCGGATGGGACACCGGGGAGCTGTTTTTT CASTGWDTGELFF
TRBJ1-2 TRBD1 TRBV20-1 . TGCAGTGCTAGAGGGAGGACAGGGGGCCCCTACTATGGCTACACCTTC CSARGRTGGPYYGYTF
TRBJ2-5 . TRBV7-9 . TGTGCCAGCAGCCCCCTTTGGCAAGAGACCCAGTACTTC CASSPLWQETQYF
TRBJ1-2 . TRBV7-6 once TGTGCCAGCAGCTTCCAAGGTGATTATGGCTACACCTTC CASSFQGDYGYTF
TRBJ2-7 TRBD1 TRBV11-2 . TGTGCCAGCAGCACGCACGGGACAGCTTTCTACGAGCAGTACTTC CASSTHGTAFYEQYF